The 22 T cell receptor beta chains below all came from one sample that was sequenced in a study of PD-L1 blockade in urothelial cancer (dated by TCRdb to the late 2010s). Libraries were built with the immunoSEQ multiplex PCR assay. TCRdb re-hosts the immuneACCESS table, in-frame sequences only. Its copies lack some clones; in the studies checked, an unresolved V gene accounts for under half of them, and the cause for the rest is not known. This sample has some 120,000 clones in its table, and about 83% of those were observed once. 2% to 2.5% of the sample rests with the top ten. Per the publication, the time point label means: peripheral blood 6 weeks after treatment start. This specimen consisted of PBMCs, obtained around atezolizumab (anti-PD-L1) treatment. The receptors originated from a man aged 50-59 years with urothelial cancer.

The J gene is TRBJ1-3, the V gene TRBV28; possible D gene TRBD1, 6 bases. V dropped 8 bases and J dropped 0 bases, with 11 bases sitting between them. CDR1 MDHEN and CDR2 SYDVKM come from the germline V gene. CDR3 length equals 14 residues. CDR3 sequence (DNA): TGTGCCAGCGGAGTAGGGGGCTCTGGAAACACCATATATTTT. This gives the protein CASGVGGSGNTIYF. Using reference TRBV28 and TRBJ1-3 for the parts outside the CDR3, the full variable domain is DVKVTQSSRYLVKRTGEKVFLECVQDMDHENMFWYRQDPGLGLRLIYFSYDVKMKEKGDIPEGYSVSREKKERFSLILESASTNQTSMYLCASGVGGSGNTIYFGEGSWLTVV.

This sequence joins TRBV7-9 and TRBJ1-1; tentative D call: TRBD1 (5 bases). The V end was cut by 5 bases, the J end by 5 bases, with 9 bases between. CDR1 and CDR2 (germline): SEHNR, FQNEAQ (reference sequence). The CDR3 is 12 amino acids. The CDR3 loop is CASSPEGTEAFF. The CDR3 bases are TGTGCCAGCAGCCCGGAGGGGACTGAAGCTTTCTTT.

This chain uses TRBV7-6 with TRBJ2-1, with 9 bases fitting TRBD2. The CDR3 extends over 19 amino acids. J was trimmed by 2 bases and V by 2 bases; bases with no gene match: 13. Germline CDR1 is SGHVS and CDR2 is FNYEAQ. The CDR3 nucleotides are TGTGCCAGCAGCTTACCGACCGGACAGCCTAGCGGGACCTACAATGAGCAGTTCTTC. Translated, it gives CASSLPTGQPSGTYNEQFF.

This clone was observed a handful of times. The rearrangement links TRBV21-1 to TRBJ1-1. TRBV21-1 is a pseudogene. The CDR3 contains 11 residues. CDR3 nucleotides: TGTGCCAGCACACTCGGCACTGAAGCTTTCTTT. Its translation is CASTLGTEAFF.

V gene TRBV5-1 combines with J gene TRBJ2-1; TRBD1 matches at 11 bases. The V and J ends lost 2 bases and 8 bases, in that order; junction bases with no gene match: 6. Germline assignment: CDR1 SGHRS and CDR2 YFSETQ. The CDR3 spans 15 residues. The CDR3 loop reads CASSFGTGGMYEQFF. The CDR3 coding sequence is TGCGCCAGCAGCTTCGGGACAGGGGGTATGTATGAGCAGTTCTTC.

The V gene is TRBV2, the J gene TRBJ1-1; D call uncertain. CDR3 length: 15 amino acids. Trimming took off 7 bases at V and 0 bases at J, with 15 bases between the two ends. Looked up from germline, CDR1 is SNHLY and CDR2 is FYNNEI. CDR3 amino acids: CASISVTSMNTEAFF. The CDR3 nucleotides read TGTGCCAGCATCTCCGTGACAAGTATGAACACTGAAGCTTTCTTT.

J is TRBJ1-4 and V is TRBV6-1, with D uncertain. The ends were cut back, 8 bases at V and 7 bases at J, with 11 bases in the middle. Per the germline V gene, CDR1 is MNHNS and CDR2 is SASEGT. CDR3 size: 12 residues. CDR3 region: CASGSGSEKLFF. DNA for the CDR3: TGTGCCAGCGGGTCGGGGTCTGAAAAACTGTTTTTT.

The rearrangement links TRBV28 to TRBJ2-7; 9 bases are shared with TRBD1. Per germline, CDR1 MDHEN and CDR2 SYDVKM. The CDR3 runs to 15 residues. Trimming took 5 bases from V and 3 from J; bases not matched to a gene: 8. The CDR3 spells CASSAGDRANYEQYF. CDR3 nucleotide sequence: TGTGCCAGCAGTGCAGGGGACAGGGCTAACTACGAGCAGTACTTC.

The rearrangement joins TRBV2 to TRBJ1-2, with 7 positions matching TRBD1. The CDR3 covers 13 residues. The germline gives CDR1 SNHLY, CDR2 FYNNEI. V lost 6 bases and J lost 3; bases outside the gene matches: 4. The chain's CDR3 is CASSAGTDYGYTF. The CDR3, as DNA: TGTGCCAGCAGCGCCGGGACAGACTATGGCTACACCTTC.

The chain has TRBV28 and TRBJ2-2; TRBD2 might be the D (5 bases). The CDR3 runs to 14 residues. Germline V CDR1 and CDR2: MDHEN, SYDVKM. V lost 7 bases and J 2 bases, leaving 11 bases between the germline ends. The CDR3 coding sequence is TGTGCCAGCATGTTCCGGGGTAACACCGGGGAGCTGTTTTTT. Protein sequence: CASMFRGNTGELFF.

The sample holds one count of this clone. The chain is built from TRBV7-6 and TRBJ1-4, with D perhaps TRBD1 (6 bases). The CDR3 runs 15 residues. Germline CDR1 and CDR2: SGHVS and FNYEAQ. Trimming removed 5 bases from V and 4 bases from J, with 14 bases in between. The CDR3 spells CASSPRGGSNEKLFF. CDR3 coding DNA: TGTGCCAGCAGCCCTAGGGGGGGTAGTAATGAAAAACTGTTTTTT.

CDR3 DNA sequence: TGTGCCAGCAGTTACACTGGGACAGTGGGGGATCAGCCCCAGCATTTT. Its protein product is CASSYTGTVGDQPQHF. The gene calls are TRBV7-2 and TRBJ1-5; 7 nucleotides line up with TRBD1. CDR3 length equals 16 residues. Looked up from germline, CDR1 is SGHTA and CDR2 is FQGNSA. V lost 6 bases, J lost 5 bases, and 13 bases stayed unmatched. The full variable domain, completed using reference TRBV7-2 and TRBJ1-5, is GAGVSQSPSNKVTEKGKDVELRCDPISGHTALYWYRQSLGQGLEFLIYFQGNSAPDKSGLPSDRFSAERTGGSVSTLTIQRTQQEDSAVYLCASSYTGTVGDQPQHFGDGTRLSIL.

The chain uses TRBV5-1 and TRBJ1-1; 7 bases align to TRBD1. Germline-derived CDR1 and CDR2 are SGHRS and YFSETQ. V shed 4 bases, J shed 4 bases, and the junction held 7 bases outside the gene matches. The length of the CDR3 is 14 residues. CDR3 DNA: TGCGCCAGCAGCCAACAGGGGTCGGGCACTGAAGCTTTCTTT. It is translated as CASSQQGSGTEAFF.

CDR3 in DNA: TGCGCCAGCAGCCAACCGGGACTAGCGACCGGGGAGCTGTTTTTT. Residues: CASSQPGLATGELFF. The chain joins TRBV4-1 to TRBJ2-2, with TRBD2 matching 10 bases. Trimming took 2 bases from V and 5 from J; bases not matched to a gene: 2. Germline V gene lookup returns CDR1 MGHRA and CDR2 YSYEKL. The CDR3 length is 15 residues.

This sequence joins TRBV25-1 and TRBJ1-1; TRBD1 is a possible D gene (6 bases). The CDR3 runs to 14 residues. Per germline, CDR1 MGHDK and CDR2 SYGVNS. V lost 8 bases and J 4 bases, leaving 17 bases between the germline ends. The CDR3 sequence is CASRDRYDSTEAFF. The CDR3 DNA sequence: TGTGCCAGCCGAGACAGGTACGATAGCACTGAAGCTTTCTTT.

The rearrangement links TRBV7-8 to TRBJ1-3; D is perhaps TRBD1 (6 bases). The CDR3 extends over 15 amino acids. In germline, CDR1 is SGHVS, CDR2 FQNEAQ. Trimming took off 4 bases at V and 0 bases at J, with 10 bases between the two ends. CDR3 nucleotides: TGTGCCAGCAGCTCTAGACAGGTCTCTGGAAACACCATATATTTT. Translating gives CASSSRQVSGNTIYF.

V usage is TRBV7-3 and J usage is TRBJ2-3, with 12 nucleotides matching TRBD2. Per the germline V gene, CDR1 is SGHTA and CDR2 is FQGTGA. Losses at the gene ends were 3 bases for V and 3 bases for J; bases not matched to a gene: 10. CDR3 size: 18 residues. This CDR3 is CASSFRGLAGPTTDTQYF. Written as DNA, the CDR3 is TGTGCCAGCAGCTTCCGGGGACTAGCGGGTCCTACAACAGATACGCAGTATTTT.

CDR3 DNA sequence: TGTGCCAGCAGCCAAGTTTCCCCAGGACTGGTCCAAGAGACCCAGTACTTC. Translated, it gives CASSQVSPGLVQETQYF. The J gene is TRBJ2-5, the V gene TRBV14; D possibly corresponds to TRBD2 (5 bases). The CDR3 has 17 amino acids. The V gene's germline CDR1 is SGHDN and CDR2 FVKESK. Trimming cost V 1 base and J 1 base, with 16 bases left between them.

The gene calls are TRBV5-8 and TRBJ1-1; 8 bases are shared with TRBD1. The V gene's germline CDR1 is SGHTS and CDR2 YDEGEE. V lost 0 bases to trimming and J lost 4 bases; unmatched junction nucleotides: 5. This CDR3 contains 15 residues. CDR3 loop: CASSLGTGIATEAFF. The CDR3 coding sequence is TGTGCCAGCAGCTTGGGGACAGGGATTGCCACTGAAGCTTTCTTT.

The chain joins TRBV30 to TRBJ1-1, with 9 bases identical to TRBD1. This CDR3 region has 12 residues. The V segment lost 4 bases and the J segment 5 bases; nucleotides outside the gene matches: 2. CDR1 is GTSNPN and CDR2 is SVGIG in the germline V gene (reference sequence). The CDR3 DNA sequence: TGTGCCTGGAACAGGGGGCTTACTGAAGCTTTCTTT. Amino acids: CAWNRGLTEAFF.

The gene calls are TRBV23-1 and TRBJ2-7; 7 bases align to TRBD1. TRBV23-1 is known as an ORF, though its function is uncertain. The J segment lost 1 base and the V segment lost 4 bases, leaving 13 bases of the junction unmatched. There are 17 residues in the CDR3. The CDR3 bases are TGCGCCAGCAGTCGAGCCGTCCGACAGGGAAAATCCTACGAGCAGTACTTC. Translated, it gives CASSRAVRQGKSYEQYF.

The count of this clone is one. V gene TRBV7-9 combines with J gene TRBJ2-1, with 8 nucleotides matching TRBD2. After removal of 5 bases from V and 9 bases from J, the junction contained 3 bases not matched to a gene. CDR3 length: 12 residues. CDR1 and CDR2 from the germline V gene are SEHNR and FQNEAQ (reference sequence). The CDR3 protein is CASSQLAGEQFF. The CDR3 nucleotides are TGTGCCAGCAGCCAGCTAGCGGGTGAGCAGTTCTTC.